A single sample gave rise to the 17 T cell receptor beta chains below, sequenced in a study of blood T cell repertoires in COVID-19. Here immunoSEQ multiplex PCR was the method, and the copy in TCRdb shows in-frame clones only, minus some. The sample has approximately 240,000 clones, around 80% seen once. Sequences were obtained from peripheral blood. Source of these receptors: a woman aged 35 to 49 with active or convalescent COVID-19.

The sample holds a few counts of this clone. This CDR3 reads CASSSGGGYTF. CDR3 coding DNA: TGTGCCAGCAGCTCAGGGGGCGGCTACACCTTC. The chain joins TRBV6-5 to TRBJ1-2; 8 positions agree with TRBD1. Germline CDR1 and CDR2: MNHEY and SVGAGI. Trimming took 6 bases from V and 8 from J; bases not matched to a gene: 2. This CDR3 contains 11 residues.

V gene TRBV2 combines with J gene TRBJ1-1, with D hard to call. Trimming pared 4 bases from V and 7 bases from J, leaving 13 bases between. Germline lookup yields CDR1 SNHLY and CDR2 FYNNEI. The CDR3 contains 13 residues. CDR3 loop: CASSGHNVGEAFF. The CDR3 DNA reads TGTGCCAGCAGTGGACACAACGTAGGTGAAGCTTTCTTT.

Here the CDR3 DNA reads TGTGCCAGCAGTCACGGGGGAAGGGGCAATGAGCAGTTCTTC. This translates into CASSHGGRGNEQFF. The rearrangement joins TRBV28 to TRBJ2-1; D is perhaps TRBD2 (6 bases). The germline CDR1 and CDR2 sequences are MDHEN and SYDVKM. The CDR3 runs 14 residues. V lost 5 bases to trimming and J lost 6 bases, with 14 bases between them.

Worth noting for this clone: At one end the junction does not follow the germline gene, possibly because of a read error. The CDR3 nucleotides read TGTGCCAGCAGCTCACTGACAGGGTACGCCTTC. Its translation: CASSSLTGYAF. V gene TRBV7-9 combines with J gene TRBJ1-2; TRBD1 aligns across 7 bases. The CDR3 consists of 11 residues. CDR1 and CDR2 (germline): SEHNR, FQNEAQ (reference sequence).

This clone was seen a few times. The genes are TRBV7-2 and TRBJ1-5; no definite D call. Germline V gene sequence: CDR1 SGHTA, CDR2 FQGNSA. This CDR3 comprises 16 residues. Trimming removed 2 bases at V and 0 bases at J, with 11 bases between. In DNA form, the CDR3 reads TGTGCCAGCAGCTTATTCAGGTCCGGTAGCAATCAGCCCCAGCATTTT. Translation gives CASSLFRSGSNQPQHF.

The rearrangement joins TRBV3-1 (or the pseudogene TRBV3-2) to TRBJ2-7, with 8 bases identical to TRBD1. The junction had 4 bases not matched to a gene; V was cut back by 4 bases and J by 2 bases. CDR1 LGHDT and CDR2 YNNKEL come from the germline V gene (reference sequence). The CDR3 runs to 14 residues. CDR3: CASSPDRAPYEQYF. CDR3 DNA sequence: TGTGCCAGCAGCCCGGACAGGGCCCCCTACGAGCAGTACTTC.

This clone was seen repeatedly, ten times or more. V and J are TRBV4-1 and TRBJ1-2; 10 nucleotides line up with TRBD1. The V segment lost 2 bases and the J segment 7 bases; nucleotides outside the gene matches: 7. This CDR3 spans 15 amino acids. CDR1 is MGHRA and CDR2 is YSYEKL in the germline V gene. The chain's CDR3 is CASSQQTGGAFGYTF. Here the CDR3 DNA reads TGCGCCAGCAGCCAACAGACAGGGGGCGCTTTTGGCTACACCTTC.

This sequence joins TRBV7-3 and TRBJ2-3, with 7 nucleotides matching TRBD2. V dropped 0 bases and J dropped 0; count of bases not matched to a gene: 0. CDR1 and CDR2 from the germline V gene are SGHTA and FQGTGA. The CDR3 covers 15 residues. CDR3 residues: CASSLTSGSTDTQYF. The CDR3 coding sequence is TGTGCCAGCAGCTTAACTAGCGGGAGCACAGATACGCAGTATTTT.

This chain links TRBV5-1 with TRBJ1-1; TRBD1 agrees at 7 bases. The CDR3 contains 15 residues. The germline gives CDR1 SGHRS, CDR2 YFSETQ. V was clipped by 0 bases and J by 6 bases; unmatched bases: 8. CDR3 sequence (DNA): TGCGCCAGCAGCTTGGACGGCAGGGGGATGGCTGAAGCTTTCTTT. It encodes CASSLDGRGMAEAFF.

This chain joins TRBV7-3 and TRBJ2-6, with D maybe TRBD2 (5 bases). This CDR3 has 16 residues. Trimming pared 2 bases from V and 4 bases from J, leaving 12 bases between. In germline, CDR1 is SGHTA, CDR2 FQGTGA. The CDR3 spells CASSLSGVGGANVLTF. The CDR3 DNA reads TGTGCCAGCAGCTTATCCGGGGTCGGAGGGGCCAACGTCCTGACTTTC. The variable domain in full, with the rest retrieved from reference TRBV7-3 and TRBJ2-6, is GAGVSQTPSNKVTEKGKYVELRCDPISGHTALYWYRQSLGQGPEFLIYFQGTGAADDSGLPNDRFFAVRPEGSVSTLKIQRTERGDSAVYLCASSLSGVGGANVLTFGAGSRLTVL.

The chain employs TRBV6-5 and TRBJ1-4, with TRBD1 as a possible D gene (5 bases). Trimming stripped 6 bases from V and 7 bases from J, with 15 bases between. This CDR3 comprises 14 residues. Germline V gives CDR1 MNHEY, CDR2 SVGAGI. The CDR3, as DNA: TGTGCCAGCAGAAGCCCAGGGAACTTTGAAAAACTGTTTTTT. Its protein is CASRSPGNFEKLFF.

The chain is built from TRBV19 and TRBJ1-2; the D is unclear. The V end lost 3 bases, the J end lost 0 bases, and 11 bases lay between the germline ends. Germline V CDR1 and CDR2: LNHDA, SQIVND (reference sequence). This CDR3 is built from 15 residues. CDR3 DNA sequence: TGTGCCAGTAGTATGTCGGCAGGCCCTAACTATGGCTACACCTTC. Residues: CASSMSAGPNYGYTF.

The genes are TRBV19 and TRBJ1-5, with D possibly matching TRBD1 (5 bases). CDR3 length: 15 amino acids. The V gene lost 1 base and the J gene lost 7 bases, with 14 bases spanning the gap. Germline V lookup: CDR1 LNHDA, CDR2 SQIVND (reference sequence). This chain's CDR3 is CASSIARDSRQPQHF. Here the CDR3 DNA reads TGTGCCAGTAGTATAGCCCGGGACTCGAGACAGCCCCAGCATTTT.

This clone was picked up a small number of times. The gene calls are TRBV10-3 and TRBJ2-7; D might be TRBD1 (5 bases). CDR1 and CDR2 (germline): ENHRY, SYGVKD. Trimming removed 7 bases at V and 3 bases at J, with 13 bases between. The CDR3 runs to 13 residues. The CDR3: CAITKDRDYEQYF. In DNA form, the CDR3 reads TGTGCCATCACAAAAGACAGAGACTACGAGCAGTACTTC.

The V call is TRBV6-5, the J call TRBJ1-5; no firm D call. Germline-derived CDR1 and CDR2 are MNHEY and SVGAGI. With 9 bases removed from V and 0 bases from J, the gap between germline ends came to 9 bases. CDR3 length: 13 residues. This CDR3 reads CASSEGSNQPQHF. The CDR3 bases are TGTGCCAGTTCGGAGGGTAGCAATCAGCCCCAGCATTTT.

V is TRBV9 and J is TRBJ2-1; 8 bases fit TRBD2. Unmatched junction bases numbered 3, after V lost 4 bases and J lost 0 bases. Germline CDR1 is SGDLS and CDR2 is YYNGEE. The CDR3 spans 15 residues. CDR3 region: CASSMAGGSYNEQFF. In nucleotides, the CDR3 is TGTGCCAGCAGCATGGCGGGGGGCTCCTACAATGAGCAGTTCTTC. The complete variable domain, with remaining parts taken from reference TRBV9 and TRBJ2-1, reads DSGVTQTPKHLITATGQRVTLRCSPRSGDLSVYWYQQSLDQGLQFLIQYYNGEERAKGNILERFSAQQFPDLHSELNLSSLELGDSALYFCASSMAGGSYNEQFFGPGTRLTVL.

There are a few counts of this clone. V usage is TRBV10-2 and J usage is TRBJ2-3, with TRBD2 matching 15 bases. J gave up 6 bases and V 2 bases, and 6 bases lay outside the gene matches. CDR1 is WSHSY and CDR2 is SAAADI in the germline V gene. CDR3 length: 17 residues. The DNA for the CDR3 is TGCGCCAGCAGTGAGCCCCGGACTAGCGGGGGGGCCGATACGCAGTATTTT. Translation: CASSEPRTSGGADTQYF.